A selection of T cell receptor beta chains follows, all from one sample in a study of CD8+CD57+ T cells in acquired aplastic anemia. TCRdb re-derived calls from the reads in MiXCR, one entry per CDR3 protein. This sample carries more than 250,000 distinct CDR3 sequences, about 80% of them seen once, and the ten largest clones take approximately 40%. Sequencing used sorted CD4+, CD8+, or CD8+CD57+ T cells (not recorded which) from PBMCs. All receptors come from a human donor with aplastic anemia. Each CDR3 is given with its conserved first and last residue. The D gene is left open where the match is weak. Size tells how often a clone was seen (once, few, many) or the class of an expanded clone, and some rows leave it out.

j_gene: TRBJ1-1; v_gene: TRBV11-2; abundance: .; d_gene: .; CDR3nt: TGTGCCAGCAGCTTCGGCGGGGGCTGGAACACTGAAGCTTTCTTT; CDR3aa: CASSFGGGWNTEAFF
j_gene: TRBJ2-1; v_gene: TRBV6-5; abundance: .; d_gene: TRBD2; CDR3nt: TGTGCCACTAAACTAGCGGTTCCCTACAATGAGCAGTTCTTC; CDR3aa: CATKLAVPYNEQFF
j_gene: TRBJ1-2; v_gene: TRBV9; abundance: .; d_gene: TRBD1; CDR3nt: TGTGCCAGCAGCTTGACAGGGGACGGCAAAGATGGCTACACCTTC; CDR3aa: CASSLTGDGKDGYTF
j_gene: TRBJ2-1; v_gene: TRBV5-4; abundance: .; d_gene: TRBD1; CDR3nt: TGTGCCAGCAGCCCCGGGACAGTTTCCTACAATGAGCAGTTCTTC; CDR3aa: CASSPGTVSYNEQFF
j_gene: TRBJ2-3; v_gene: TRBV7-9; abundance: .; d_gene: .; CDR3nt: TGTGCCAGCAGCTTAGCGGGGGGTCACGATAAGGAGTATTTT; CDR3aa: CASSLAGGHDKEYF
j_gene: TRBJ2-5; v_gene: TRBV9; abundance: .; d_gene: .; CDR3nt: TGTGCCAGCAGCGGAGAGGACTATCCCCTGGCCTACAACTTC; CDR3aa: CASSGEDYPLAYNF
j_gene: TRBJ2-5; v_gene: TRBV7-8; abundance: .; d_gene: TRBD2; CDR3nt: TGTGCCAGCACCTTAGGCGGGGGGGCGTGGGATACGCAGTTC; CDR3aa: CASTLGGGAWDTQF
j_gene: TRBJ2-7; v_gene: TRBV7-8; abundance: .; d_gene: TRBD2; CDR3nt: TGTGCCAGCAGCCTCCCGGGGGGTCCCTACGCGCAGTACTTC; CDR3aa: CASSLPGGPYAQYF
j_gene: TRBJ2-1; v_gene: TRBV6-1; abundance: .; d_gene: TRBD1; CDR3nt: TGTGCCAGCAGTGAATCGGGGGAACAGGGGGGCGGAAACGGTCAGGATGAGCAGTTCTTC; CDR3aa: CASSESGEQGGGNGQDEQFF
j_gene: TRBJ1-2; v_gene: TRBV2; abundance: .; d_gene: .; CDR3nt: TGTGCCAGCAGCTTAGATGGGGGAGCGATCTATGGATATGCCTTC; CDR3aa: CASSLDGGAIYGYAF
j_gene: TRBJ2-7; v_gene: TRBV15; abundance: .; d_gene: TRBD2; CDR3nt: TGTGCCACCAGCGGCGCGGGAGGTCCCTATGAGCAGTACTTC; CDR3aa: CATSGAGGPYEQYF
j_gene: TRBJ2-3; v_gene: TRBV7-4; abundance: once; d_gene: .; CDR3nt: .; CDR3aa: CASSVVVTPSTSGF
j_gene: TRBJ1-5; v_gene: TRBV19; abundance: few; d_gene: .; CDR3nt: TGTGCCAGTAGTATAGCGAGAGGTCCCGACACGCAGCATTTT; CDR3aa: CASSIARGPDTQHF
j_gene: TRBJ1-5; v_gene: TRBV20-1; abundance: .; d_gene: .; CDR3nt: TGCAGTGCTAGAGACAGAGACAAGGGAGATCAGCCCCAGCATTTT; CDR3aa: CSARDRDKGDQPQHF
j_gene: TRBJ2-6; v_gene: TRBV7-6; abundance: .; d_gene: .; CDR3nt: TGTGCCAGCAGCTTAGCTGACGGAGCCAACGTCCTGACTTTC; CDR3aa: CASSLADGANVLTF
j_gene: TRBJ1-2; v_gene: TRBV7-6; abundance: .; d_gene: .; CDR3nt: TGTGCCAGCAGCTCACGTTCCAATAATTTACCCCTCGACTACACCTTC; CDR3aa: CASSSRSNNLPLDYTF
j_gene: TRBJ2-3; v_gene: TRBV7-2; abundance: .; d_gene: .; CDR3nt: TGTGCCAGCAGCGCAGGTTCTGGGTTACCTCTCCACTTTTATTTT; CDR3aa: CASSAGSGLPLHFYF
j_gene: TRBJ1-5; v_gene: TRBV19; abundance: .; d_gene: .; CDR3nt: TGTGCCAGCAGCTCCAGGGGAATTACTCAGCCCCAGCATTTT; CDR3aa: CASSSRGITQPQHF
j_gene: TRBJ1-1; v_gene: TRBV7-8; abundance: .; d_gene: .; CDR3nt: TGTGCCAGCAGCTTAGGGGGGCGAGCCGATACAGCTTTTTTT; CDR3aa: CASSLGGRADTAFF
j_gene: TRBJ2-1; v_gene: TRBV7-2; abundance: .; d_gene: .; CDR3nt: .; CDR3aa: CASSLRGAEQYVGQFF
j_gene: TRBJ1-2; v_gene: TRBV10-3; abundance: .; d_gene: .; CDR3nt: TGTGCCAGCAGGTTGTCTGTGTGGGAAATTGTTGATGGCTACACGTTC; CDR3aa: CASRLSVWEIVDGYTF
j_gene: TRBJ1-5; v_gene: TRBV19; abundance: .; d_gene: .; CDR3nt: TGTGCCAGTAGCAACCCAACTAGCGGACACTACAATGAGCAGTTCTATTTT; CDR3aa: CASSNPTSGHYNEQFYF
j_gene: TRBJ1-6; v_gene: TRBV15; abundance: .; d_gene: .; CDR3nt: TGCGCCAGCAGCAGGGGCGGCGGACAGCGATCCCCCCTCCACTTT; CDR3aa: CASSRGGGQRSPLHF
j_gene: TRBJ2-1; v_gene: TRBV7-9; abundance: .; d_gene: .; CDR3nt: TGTGCCAGCAGCTTCGGTGAGGGCAATGAGCAGTTCTTC; CDR3aa: CASSFGEGNEQFF
j_gene: TRBJ1-5; v_gene: TRBV7-2; abundance: .; d_gene: .; CDR3nt: TGTGCCAGCAGCTTGGCGTGTAGTAACCAGCCCCAGCATTTT; CDR3aa: CASSLACSNQPQHF
j_gene: TRBJ1-2; v_gene: TRBV7-9; abundance: .; d_gene: TRBD1; CDR3nt: TGTGCCAGCACCTTGACAGGGGGGGCTGATGAAGGCTACACCTTC; CDR3aa: CASTLTGGADEGYTF
j_gene: TRBJ2-6; v_gene: TRBV7-9; abundance: .; d_gene: .; CDR3nt: TGTGCCAGCAGCTTAGCGAGTAGCTACGGGACCAACGACCTGACTTTC; CDR3aa: CASSLASSYGTNDLTF
j_gene: TRBJ1-5; v_gene: TRBV5-5; abundance: .; d_gene: TRBD1; CDR3nt: TGTGCCAGCAGCTTGGAAGACAGGGGATATCAGGATCAGCCCCAGCATTTT; CDR3aa: CASSLEDRGYQDQPQHF
j_gene: TRBJ2-1; v_gene: TRBV7-2; abundance: .; d_gene: .; CDR3nt: TGTGCCAGCAGCTTAGCGAGAGGCGCCGATAGGCAGGAGCAGTTCTTC; CDR3aa: CASSLARGADRQEQFF
j_gene: TRBJ2-7; v_gene: TRBV7-9; abundance: once; d_gene: TRBD2; CDR3nt: TGTGCCAGCAGCTTGACTAGCGGGGGGGGTTTGTTGTACTTC; CDR3aa: CASSLTSGGGLLYF
j_gene: TRBJ2-6; v_gene: TRBV7-6; abundance: .; d_gene: .; CDR3nt: TGTGCCAGCAGCTTAATGAGGGTCCCCTCTGGGGCCAACGTCCTGACTTTC; CDR3aa: CASSLMRVPSGANVLTF
j_gene: TRBJ2-7; v_gene: TRBV20-1; abundance: .; d_gene: .; CDR3nt: TGCAGTGCTAGCTGGCAGGGCTCCTACGAGCAGTACTTC; CDR3aa: CSASWQGSYEQYF
j_gene: TRBJ2-7; v_gene: TRBV7-8; abundance: .; d_gene: .; CDR3nt: TGTGCCAGCAGCTTCGCGCGAGGTCCCTATGCGCAGTACTTC; CDR3aa: CASSFARGPYAQYF
j_gene: TRBJ1-2; v_gene: TRBV7-2; abundance: .; d_gene: .; CDR3nt: TGCGCCAGCCTAAAAGGACTAGCGCTGCACAGATACGCATACACCTTC; CDR3aa: CASLKGLALHRYAYTF
j_gene: TRBJ1-2; v_gene: TRBV13; abundance: .; d_gene: TRBD1; CDR3nt: TGTGCCAGCAGTTCAACAGGGGACTATGGCTACACCTTC; CDR3aa: CASSSTGDYGYTF
j_gene: TRBJ1-3; v_gene: TRBV19; abundance: .; d_gene: .; CDR3nt: TGTGCCAGTAGTATGAAAAGGGTTGGCGACACCATATATTTT; CDR3aa: CASSMKRVGDTIYF